This T cell receptor (beta chain) was captured in a study of cytomegalovirus exposure and HLA in healthy donors. Study findings and constraints: The majority of CMV-associated TCR beta chains were reported as apparently HLA-restricted in a later analysis.

This clone occurred a few times. Its antigen is not known. 60 Vbeta and 13 Jbeta primers were used in PCR. Here immunoSEQ multiplex PCR was the method, and the copy in TCRdb shows in-frame clones only, minus some. The sample consists of over 100,000 clones, roughly 60% of them appearing once. Germline lookup yields CDR1 LGHNA and CDR2 YNFKEQ. V lost 10 bases to trimming and J lost 3 bases; unmatched junction nucleotides: 5. This CDR3 spans 13 amino acids. Sequencing was performed on PBMCs. The TCR comes from a man aged 40-49 years in good health and CMV-seropositive. The genes are TRBV4-2 and TRBJ1-4; 7 positions agree with TRBD1. Written as DNA, the CDR3 is TGTGCCACAAGGACAGGTCCTAATGAAAAACTGTTTTTT. Translation: CATRTGPNEKLFF.